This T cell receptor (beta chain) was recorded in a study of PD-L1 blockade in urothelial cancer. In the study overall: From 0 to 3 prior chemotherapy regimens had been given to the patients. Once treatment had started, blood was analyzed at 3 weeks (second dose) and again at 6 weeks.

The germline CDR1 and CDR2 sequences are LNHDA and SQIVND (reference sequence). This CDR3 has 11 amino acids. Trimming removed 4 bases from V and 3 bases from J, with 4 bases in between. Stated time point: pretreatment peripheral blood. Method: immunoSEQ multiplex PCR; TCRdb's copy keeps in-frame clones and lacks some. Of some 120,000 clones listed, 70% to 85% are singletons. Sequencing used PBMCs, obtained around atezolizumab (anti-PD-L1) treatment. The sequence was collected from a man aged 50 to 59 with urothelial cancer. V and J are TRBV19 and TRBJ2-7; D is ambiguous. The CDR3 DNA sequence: TGTGCCAGTAGTACCGGCTACGAGCAGTACTTC. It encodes CASSTGYEQYF.